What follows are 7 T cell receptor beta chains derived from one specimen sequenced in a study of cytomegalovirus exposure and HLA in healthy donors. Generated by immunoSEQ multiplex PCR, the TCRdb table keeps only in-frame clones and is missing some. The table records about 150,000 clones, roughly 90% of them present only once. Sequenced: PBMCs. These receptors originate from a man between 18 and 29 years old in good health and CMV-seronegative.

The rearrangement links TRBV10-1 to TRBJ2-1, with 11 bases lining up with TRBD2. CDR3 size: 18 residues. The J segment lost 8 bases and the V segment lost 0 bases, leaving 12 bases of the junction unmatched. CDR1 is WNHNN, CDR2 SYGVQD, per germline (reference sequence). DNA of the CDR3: TGCGCCAGCAGTGAGTCCCCGACTAGCGGGGACGCGTTTGATGAGCAGTTCTTC. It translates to CASSESPTSGDAFDEQFF.

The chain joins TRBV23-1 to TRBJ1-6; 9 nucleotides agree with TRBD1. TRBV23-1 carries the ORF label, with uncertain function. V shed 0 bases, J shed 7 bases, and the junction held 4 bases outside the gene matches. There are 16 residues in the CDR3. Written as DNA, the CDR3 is TGCGCCAGCAGTCAATCGGTAGACAGGGGGAATTCACCCCTCCACTTT. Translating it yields CASSQSVDRGNSPLHF.

The CDR3, as DNA: TGTGCCAGCAGCTACCTATGGGGGCCCACAGATACGCAGTATTTT. It yields the protein CASSYLWGPTDTQYF. The chain uses TRBV7-2 and TRBJ2-3; D is possibly TRBD1 (6 bases). V lost 4 bases and J lost 2, with 13 bases in between. The length of the CDR3 is 15 residues. The germline V gene encodes CDR1 SGHTA and CDR2 FQGNSA.

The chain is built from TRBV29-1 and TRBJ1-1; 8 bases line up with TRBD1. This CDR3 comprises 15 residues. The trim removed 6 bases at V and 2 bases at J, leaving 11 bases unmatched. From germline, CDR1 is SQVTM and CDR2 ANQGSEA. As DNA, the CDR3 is TGCAGCGTCGCGGACAGGGTGATTTCCAACACTGAAGCTTTCTTT. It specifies CSVADRVISNTEAFF.

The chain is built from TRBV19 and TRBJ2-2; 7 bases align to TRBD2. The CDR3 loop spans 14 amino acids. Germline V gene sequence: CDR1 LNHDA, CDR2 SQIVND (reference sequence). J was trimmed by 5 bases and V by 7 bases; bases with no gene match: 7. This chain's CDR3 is CASNVQGGTGELFF. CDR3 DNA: TGTGCCAGTAACGTCCAGGGAGGGACCGGGGAGCTGTTTTTT.

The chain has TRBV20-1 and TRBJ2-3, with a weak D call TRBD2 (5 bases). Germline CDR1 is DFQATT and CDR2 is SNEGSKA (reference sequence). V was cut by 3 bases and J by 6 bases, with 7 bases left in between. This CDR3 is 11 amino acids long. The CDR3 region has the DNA TGCAGTGCTAGTTGGAGGGATACGCAGTATTTT. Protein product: CSASWRDTQYF.

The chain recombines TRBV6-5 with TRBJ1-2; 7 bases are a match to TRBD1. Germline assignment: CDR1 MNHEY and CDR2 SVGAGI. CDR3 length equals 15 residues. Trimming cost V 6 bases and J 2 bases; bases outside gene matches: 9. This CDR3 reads CASRRQGGQNYGYTF. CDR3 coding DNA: TGTGCCAGCAGAAGACAGGGCGGCCAGAACTATGGCTACACCTTC.